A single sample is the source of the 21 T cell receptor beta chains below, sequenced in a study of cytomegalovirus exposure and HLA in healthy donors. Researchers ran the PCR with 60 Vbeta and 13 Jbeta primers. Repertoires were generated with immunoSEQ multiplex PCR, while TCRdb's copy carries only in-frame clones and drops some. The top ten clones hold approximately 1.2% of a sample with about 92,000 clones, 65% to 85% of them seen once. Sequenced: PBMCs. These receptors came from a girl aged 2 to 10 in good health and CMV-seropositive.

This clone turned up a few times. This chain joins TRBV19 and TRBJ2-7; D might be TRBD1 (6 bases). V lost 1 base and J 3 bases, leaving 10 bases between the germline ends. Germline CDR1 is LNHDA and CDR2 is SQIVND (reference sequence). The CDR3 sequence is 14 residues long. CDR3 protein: CASSIGQGIYEQYF. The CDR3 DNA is TGTGCCAGTAGTATAGGGCAGGGGATCTACGAGCAGTACTTC.

CDR3 residues: CSVTASGSPDTQYF. In nucleotides, the CDR3 is TGCAGCGTTACCGCTAGCGGGAGCCCAGATACGCAGTATTTT. The chain uses TRBV29-1 and TRBJ2-3; TRBD2 matches 10 bases. After removal of 5 bases from V and 4 bases from J, the junction contained 6 bases not matched to a gene. CDR1 is SQVTM and CDR2 is ANQGSEA in the germline V gene. The CDR3 runs to 14 residues.

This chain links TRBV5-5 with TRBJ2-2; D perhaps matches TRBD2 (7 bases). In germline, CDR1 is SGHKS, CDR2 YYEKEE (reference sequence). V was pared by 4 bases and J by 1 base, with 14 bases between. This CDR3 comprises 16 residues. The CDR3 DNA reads TGTGCCAGCAGCAACGGGGGGCAGGGGAACACCGGGGAGCTGTTTTTT. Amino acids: CASSNGGQGNTGELFF.

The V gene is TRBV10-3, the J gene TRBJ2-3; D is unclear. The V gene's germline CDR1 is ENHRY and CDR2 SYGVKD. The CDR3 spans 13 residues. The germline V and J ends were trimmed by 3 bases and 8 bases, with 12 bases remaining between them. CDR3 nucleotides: TGTGCCATCAGTGAAGACCCCTCAGGTACGCAGTATTTT. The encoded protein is CAISEDPSGTQYF.

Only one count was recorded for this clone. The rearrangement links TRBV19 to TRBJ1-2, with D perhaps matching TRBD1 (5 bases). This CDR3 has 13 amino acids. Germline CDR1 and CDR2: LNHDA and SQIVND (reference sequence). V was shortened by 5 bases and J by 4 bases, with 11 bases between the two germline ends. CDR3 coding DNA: TGTGCCAGTAGTTTGGGCAGGGCCTATGGCTACACCTTC. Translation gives CASSLGRAYGYTF.

The CDR3, as DNA: TGTGCCAGCAGTTTATGGGACACGGCGAACACTGAAGCTTTCTTT. Its protein product is CASSLWDTANTEAFF. This sequence joins TRBV28 and TRBJ1-1; a possible D gene is TRBD1 (5 bases). There are 15 residues in the CDR3. The V end was cut by 0 bases, the J end by 1 base, with 9 bases between. Germline CDR1 reads MDHEN; CDR2 reads SYDVKM.

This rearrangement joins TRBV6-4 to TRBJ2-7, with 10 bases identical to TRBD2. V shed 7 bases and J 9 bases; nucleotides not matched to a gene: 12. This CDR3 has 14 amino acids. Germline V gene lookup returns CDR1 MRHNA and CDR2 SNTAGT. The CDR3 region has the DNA TGTGCCAGCATTGGTACTAGCGGGATCAAAGGGCAGTACTTC. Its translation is CASIGTSGIKGQYF.

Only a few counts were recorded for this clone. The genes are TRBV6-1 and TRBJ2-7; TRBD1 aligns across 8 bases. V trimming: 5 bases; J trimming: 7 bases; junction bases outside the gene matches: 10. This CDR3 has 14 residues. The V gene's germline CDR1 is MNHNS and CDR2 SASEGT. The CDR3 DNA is TGTGCCAGCAGTAGTCGACAGGGGATGGGAGAGCAGTACTTC. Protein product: CASSSRQGMGEQYF.

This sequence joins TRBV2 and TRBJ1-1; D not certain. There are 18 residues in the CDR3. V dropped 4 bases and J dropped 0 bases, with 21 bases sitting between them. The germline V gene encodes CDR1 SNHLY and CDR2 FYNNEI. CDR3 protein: CASSAVYATRRMNTEAFF. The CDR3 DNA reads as TGTGCCAGCAGTGCCGTGTATGCGACGAGGCGGATGAACACTGAAGCTTTCTTT.

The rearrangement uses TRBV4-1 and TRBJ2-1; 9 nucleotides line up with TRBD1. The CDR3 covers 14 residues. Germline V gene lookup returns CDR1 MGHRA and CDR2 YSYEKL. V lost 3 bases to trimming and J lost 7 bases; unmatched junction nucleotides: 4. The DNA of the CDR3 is TGCGCCAGCAGCCAGGGACAGGGAGGGAATGAGCAGTTCTTC. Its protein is CASSQGQGGNEQFF.

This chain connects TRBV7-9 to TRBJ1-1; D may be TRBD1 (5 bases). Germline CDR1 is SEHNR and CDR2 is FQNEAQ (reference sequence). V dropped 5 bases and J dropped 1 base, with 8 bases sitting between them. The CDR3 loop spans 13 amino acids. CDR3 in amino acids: CASSQDRNTEAFF. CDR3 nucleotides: TGTGCCAGCAGCCAAGACAGGAACACTGAAGCTTTCTTT.

CDR3 in DNA: TGCGCCAGCAGCTCTTCCTCGGGACAGACCCACAATGAGCAGTTCTTC. This translates into CASSSSSGQTHNEQFF. V is TRBV5-1 and J is TRBJ2-1; 7 nucleotides match TRBD1. This CDR3 contains 16 residues. CDR1 and CDR2 from the germline V gene are SGHRS and YFSETQ. J lost 5 bases, V lost 3 bases, and 11 bases had no gene match. Combining the CDR3 with reference TRBV5-1 and TRBJ2-1 gives the whole variable domain KAGVTQTPRYLIKTRGQQVTLSCSPISGHRSVSWYQQTPGQGLQFLFEYFSETQRNKGNFPGRFSGRQFSNSRSEMNVSTLELGDSALYLCASSSSSGQTHNEQFFGPGTRLTVL.

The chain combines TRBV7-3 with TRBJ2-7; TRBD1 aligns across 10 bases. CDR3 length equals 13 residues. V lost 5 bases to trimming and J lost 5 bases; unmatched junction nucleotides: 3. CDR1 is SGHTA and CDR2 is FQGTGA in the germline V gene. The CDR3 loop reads CASSPGTGDEQYF. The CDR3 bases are TGTGCCAGCAGCCCCGGGACAGGGGACGAGCAGTACTTC.

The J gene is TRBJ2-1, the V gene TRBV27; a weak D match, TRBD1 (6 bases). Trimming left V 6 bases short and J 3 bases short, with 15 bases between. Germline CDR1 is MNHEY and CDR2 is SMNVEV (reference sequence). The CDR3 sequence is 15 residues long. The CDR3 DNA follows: TGTGCCAGCAGCTCTAACGAGGGGGACTACAATGAGCAGTTCTTC. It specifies CASSSNEGDYNEQFF.

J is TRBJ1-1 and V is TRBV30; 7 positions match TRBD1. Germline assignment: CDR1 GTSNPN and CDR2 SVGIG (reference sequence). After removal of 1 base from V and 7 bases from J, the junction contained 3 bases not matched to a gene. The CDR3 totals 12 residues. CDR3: CAWSAGTVEAFF. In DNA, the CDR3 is TGTGCCTGGAGTGCCGGGACAGTTGAAGCTTTCTTT.

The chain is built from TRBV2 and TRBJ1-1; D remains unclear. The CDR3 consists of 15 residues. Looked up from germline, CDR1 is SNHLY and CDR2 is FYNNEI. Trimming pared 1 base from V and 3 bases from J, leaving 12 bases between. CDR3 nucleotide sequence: TGTGCCAGCAGTGAAGGGGTCAGGTTTTACACTGAAGCTTTCTTT. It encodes CASSEGVRFYTEAFF.

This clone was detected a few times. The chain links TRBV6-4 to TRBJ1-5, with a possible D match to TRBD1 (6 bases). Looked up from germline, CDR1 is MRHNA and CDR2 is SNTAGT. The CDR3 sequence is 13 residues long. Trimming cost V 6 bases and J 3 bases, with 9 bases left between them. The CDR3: CASSRGPNQPQHF. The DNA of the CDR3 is TGTGCCAGCAGCAGGGGACCCAATCAGCCCCAGCATTTT.

This CDR3 is CASSLTEKQFF. CDR3 DNA: TGCGCCAGCAGCCTGACAGAAAAGCAGTTCTTC. V and J are TRBV5-1 and TRBJ2-1; weak D call: TRBD1 (5 bases). This CDR3 contains 11 residues. Trimming shortened V by 4 bases and J by 11 bases, and 10 bases separated the two germline ends. The germline CDR1 and CDR2 sequences are SGHRS and YFSETQ.

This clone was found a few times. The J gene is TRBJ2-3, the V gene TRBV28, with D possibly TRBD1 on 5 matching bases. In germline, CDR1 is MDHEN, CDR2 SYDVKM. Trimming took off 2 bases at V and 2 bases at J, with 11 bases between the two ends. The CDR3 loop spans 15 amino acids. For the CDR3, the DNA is TGTGCCAGCAGTTTAAGCCAGGGCCACACAGATACGCAGTATTTT. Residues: CASSLSQGHTDTQYF.

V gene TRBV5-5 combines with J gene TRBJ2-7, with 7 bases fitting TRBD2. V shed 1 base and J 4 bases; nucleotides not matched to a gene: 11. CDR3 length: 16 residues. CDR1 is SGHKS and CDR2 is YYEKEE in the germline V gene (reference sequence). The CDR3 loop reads CASSLSGTASPYEQYF. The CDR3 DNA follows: TGTGCCAGCAGCTTGAGCGGGACGGCATCCCCTTACGAGCAGTACTTC.

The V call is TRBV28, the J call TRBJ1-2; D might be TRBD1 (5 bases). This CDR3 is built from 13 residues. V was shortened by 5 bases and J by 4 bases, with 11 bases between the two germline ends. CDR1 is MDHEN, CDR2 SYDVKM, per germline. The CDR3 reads CASSLGVRYGYTF. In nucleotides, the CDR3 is TGTGCCAGCAGTCTAGGGGTGCGCTATGGCTACACCTTC.